Listed below are T cell receptor beta chains from one sample, sequenced in a study of cytomegalovirus exposure and HLA in healthy donors. The repertoire was sequenced with immunoSEQ multiplex PCR; TCRdb's copy has only in-frame clones and lacks some. This table has about 130,000 clones, about 79% appearing once. The sample taken for sequencing was PBMCs. The origin of the receptors is a woman in her forties or fifties in good health and CMV-seronegative. The conserved cysteine and the conserved F or W are not part of the CDR3 here.

v_call,j_call,cdr3_aa
TRBV10-3,TRBJ1-2,AISADLSYGYT
TRBV27,TRBJ1-2,ASSLGTGTHWGYT
TRBV11-2,TRBJ1-5,ASSLTGGYNQPQH
TRBV10-3,TRBJ1-3,ATRRQGAISGNTIY
TRBV29-1,TRBJ2-7,SAEGGREYEQY
TRBV29-1,TRBJ2-5,SVEGGRGETQY
TRBV27,TRBJ1-6,ASRGTGHNSPLH
TRBV4-1,TRBJ2-1,ASSQHRVLSHNEQF
TRBV5-4,TRBJ2-3,ASSFASGSTDTQY
TRBV27,TRBJ1-2,ASSLGIRDSGYT
TRBV6-1,TRBJ1-2,ASSEARVQHGYT
TRBV7-2,TRBJ1-4,ASSGRGQGFEKLF
TRBV7-2,TRBJ2-7,ASSPNTRDRGHLYEQY
TRBV28,TRBJ1-5,ASKRQANQPQH
TRBV6-5,TRBJ1-1,ASSSGRAGWSEAF
TRBV5-4,TRBJ2-3,ASSKAGGLTDTQY
TRBV27,TRBJ1-1,ASSLSRGNTEAF
TRBV27,TRBJ2-2,ASSFGLTSPGELF
TRBV4-3,TRBJ1-1,ASSQDFPVNTEAF
TRBV7-9,TRBJ1-1,ASTYPRSEAF
TRBV5-1,TRBJ2-1,ASSFAAGEQF
TRBV7-9,TRBJ2-7,ASQVIGEQY
TRBV4-2,TRBJ1-3,ASSQDGQIGYTIY